This is a list of T cell receptor beta chains from one sample in a study of human T cells and chemical hapten exposure. Using its own MiXCR run on the RACE reads, TCRdb lists one record per CDR3 protein. The repertoire consists of roughly 100,000 distinct CDR3 sequences, with about 8.7% occurring once and the leading ten covering about 3%. Sequenced: whole blood. The receptors originated from a female donor in good health. Some clones in this sample may be carry-over from other donors' samples. The CDR3 runs from the conserved cysteine through the conserved F or W. D genes are given only for firm matches. Clone size appears in some rows only: once, few, many, or a class for an expanded clone.

clone_size d_call j_call v_call cdr3_aa cdr3_nt
. . TRBJ1-3 TRBV12-3/TRBV12-4 CASSFTGNTIYF TGTGCCAGCAGTTTTACTGGAAACACCATATATTTT
few TRBD1 TRBJ2-3 TRBV29-1 CSVRQGAADTQYF TGCAGCGTTCGACAGGGGGCCGCAGATACGCAGTATTTT
many . TRBJ2-2 TRBV5-1 CASSPGTTKSRSELFF TGCGCCAGCAGCCCCGGGACAACAAAATCCCGGTCCGAGCTGTTTTTT
. TRBD1 TRBJ1-6 TRBV3-1 CASSHFGQGFSPLHF TGTGCCAGCAGCCATTTCGGACAGGGGTTTTCACCCCTCCACTTT
. TRBD1 TRBJ2-1 TRBV6-4 CASSHTGTGGWNEQFF TGTGCCAGCAGTCACACCGGGACAGGGGGCTGGAATGAGCAGTTCTTC
many . TRBJ2-6 TRBV3-1 CASSRIPTGSGANVLTF TGTGCCAGCAGCCGGATCCCTACAGGGTCTGGGGCCAACGTCCTGACTTTC
. . TRBJ1-5 TRBV28 CASSLRGRLNQPQHF TGTGCCAGCAGTTTACGGGGGCGGCTCAATCAGCCCCAGCATTTT
few . TRBJ1-5 TRBV7-2 CANSPTGFNQPQHF TGTGCCAACAGTCCTACAGGGTTCAATCAGCCCCAGCATTTT
few . TRBJ2-1 TRBV5-1 CASSLAGANLVYNEQFF TGCGCCAGCAGCTTGGCCGGCGCAAACCTAGTATACAATGAGCAGTTCTTC
. TRBD2 TRBJ2-3 TRBV30 CAWSVTSGSVGTDTQYF TGTGCCTGGAGTGTAACTAGCGGGAGTGTGGGCACAGATACGCAGTATTTT
many . TRBJ1-1 TRBV28 CASRGVNTEAFF TGTGCCAGCAGAGGGGTGAACACTGAAGCTTTCTTT
few . TRBJ2-7 TRBV10-3 CAISEGDKAWQYF TGTGCCATCAGTGAAGGAGACAAGGCATGGCAGTACTTC
few . TRBJ1-2 TRBV29-1 CSVEGGNGYTF TGCAGCGTTGAAGGGGGTAACGGCTACACCTTC
many . TRBJ2-7 TRBV20-1 CSARETEDRSYEQYF TGCAGTGCTAGGGAGACAGAAGATCGCTCCTACGAGCAGTACTTC
few TRBD2 TRBJ2-1 TRBV6-6 CASSYGRIAGGNEQFF TGTGCCAGCAGTTACGGCCGGATAGCGGGAGGGAATGAGCAGTTCTTC
. TRBD1 TRBJ2-5 TRBV12-3/TRBV12-4 CASSFGQGVETQYF TGTGCCAGCAGTTTCGGGCAGGGGGTAGAGACCCAGTACTTC
. . TRBJ1-6 TRBV4-1 CASSQAQGHSPLHF TGCGCCAGCAGCCAAGCCCAGGGACATTCACCCCTCCACTTT
. . TRBJ1-2 TRBV2 CASSEEAVRGYTF TGTGCCAGCAGTGAAGAAGCCGTCCGTGGCTACACCTTC
many TRBD1 TRBJ1-3 TRBV20-1 CSARNPDRLSGNTIYF TGCAGTGCTAGAAACCCGGACAGGCTATCTGGAAACACCATATATTTT
. . TRBJ2-1 TRBV7-2 CASSDEGRYNEQFF TGTGCCAGCAGCGACGAGGGAAGGTACAATGAGCAGTTCTTC
. . TRBJ1-3 TRBV4-1 CASSQGPAAGAGNTIYF TGCGCCAGCAGCCAAGGCCCCGCGGCAGGCGCTGGAAACACCATATATTTT
many . TRBJ1-5 TRBV21-1 CASRKGPNSNQPQHF TGTGCCAGCAGAAAGGGCCCTAACAGCAATCAGCCCCAGCATTTT
few . TRBJ2-1 TRBV10-3 CAISEGRQINEQFF TGTGCCATCAGTGAAGGGAGGCAGATCAATGAGCAGTTCTTC